This TCR beta chain comes out of a study of T-cell reconstitution after alpha-beta-depleted transplantation in children. Whole-study results and caveats: Alpha-beta T cells about two months after transplant reportedly derived from several hundred expanded graft clones. The authors attributed T-cell counts and diversity one year after transplant mostly to newly produced T cells.

Preparation of the TCRbeta library was carried out with unique molecular identifiers. TCRdb processed the PCR reads anew with MiXCR; each CDR3 protein has one entry. The sample has 100,000 or so distinct CDR3 sequences; over 6% are singletons. This clonotype appeared many times. Its antigen is unknown. The CDR3 contains 12 residues. The V gene's germline CDR1 is LNHDA and CDR2 SQIVND (reference sequence). V was trimmed by 5 bases and J by 12 bases, leaving 16 bases between them. The chain employs TRBV19 and TRBJ1-2, with D perhaps matching TRBD1 (6 bases). The receptor's source is a boy between 2 and 10 years old with acute lymphoblastic leukemia, due to receive a stem cell transplant. This sample comprised PBMCs, obtained before TCRalphabeta/CD19-depleted stem cell transplant. The CDR3: CASSFRTVGHTF. The CDR3 coding sequence is TGTGCCAGTAGTTTTCGGACAGTCGGGCACACCTTC.